This T cell receptor beta chain came from a study of blood T cell repertoires in COVID-19. The V and J ends lost 4 bases and 0 bases, in that order; junction bases with no gene match: 10. The CDR3 runs 17 residues. Looked up from germline, CDR1 is SGDLS and CDR2 is YYNGEE. Original handling: Scientists estimated how many nucleated cells there were by amplifying reference gene primers. Sequenced by immunoSEQ multiplex PCR; TCRdb stores in-frame clones only, minus some. That table gives V, J and clone size, and the DNA gave D and trimming. The sample shows roughly 150,000 clones, over 80% of them seen only once.

The chain carries TRBV9 and TRBJ2-1; 7 bases agree with TRBD1. Sequenced material: peripheral blood. This sequence originates from a woman older than 75 with active or convalescent COVID-19. This chain's CDR3 is CASSKSEGAYSYNEQFF. The CDR3 nucleotides are TGTGCCAGCAGCAAATCAGAGGGGGCCTACTCCTACAATGAGCAGTTCTTC.